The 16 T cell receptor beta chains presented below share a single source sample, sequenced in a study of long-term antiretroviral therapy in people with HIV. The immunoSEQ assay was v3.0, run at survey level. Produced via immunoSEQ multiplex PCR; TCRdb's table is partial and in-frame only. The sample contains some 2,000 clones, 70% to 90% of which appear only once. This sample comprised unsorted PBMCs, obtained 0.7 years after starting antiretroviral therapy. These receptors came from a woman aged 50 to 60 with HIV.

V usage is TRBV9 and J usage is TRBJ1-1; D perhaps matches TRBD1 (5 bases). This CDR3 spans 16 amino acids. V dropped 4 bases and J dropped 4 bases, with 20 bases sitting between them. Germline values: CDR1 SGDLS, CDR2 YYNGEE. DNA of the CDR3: TGTGCCAGCAGCCCCCGAAGAGGGGCTGGAGGCACTGAAGCTTTCTTT. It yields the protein CASSPRRGAGGTEAFF.

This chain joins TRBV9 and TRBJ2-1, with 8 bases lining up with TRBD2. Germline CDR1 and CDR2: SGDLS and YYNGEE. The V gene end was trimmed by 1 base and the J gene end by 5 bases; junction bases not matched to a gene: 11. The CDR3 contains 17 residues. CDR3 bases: TGTGCCAGCAGCGTAAGTCTACCGGGGGGGGGAGACAATGAGCAGTTCTTC. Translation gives CASSVSLPGGGDNEQFF.

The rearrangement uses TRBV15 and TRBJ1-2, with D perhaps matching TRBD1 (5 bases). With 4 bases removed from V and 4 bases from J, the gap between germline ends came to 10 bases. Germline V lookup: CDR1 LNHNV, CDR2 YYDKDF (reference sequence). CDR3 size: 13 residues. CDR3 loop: CATSTQEAYGYTF. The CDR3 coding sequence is TGTGCCACCAGCACACAGGAGGCCTATGGCTACACCTTC.

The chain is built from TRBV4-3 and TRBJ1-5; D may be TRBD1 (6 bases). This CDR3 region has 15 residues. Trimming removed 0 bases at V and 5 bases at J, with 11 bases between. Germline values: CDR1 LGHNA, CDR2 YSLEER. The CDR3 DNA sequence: TGCGCCAGCAGCCAAGACACAGGGCGGGATCAGCCCCAGCATTTT. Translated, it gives CASSQDTGRDQPQHF.

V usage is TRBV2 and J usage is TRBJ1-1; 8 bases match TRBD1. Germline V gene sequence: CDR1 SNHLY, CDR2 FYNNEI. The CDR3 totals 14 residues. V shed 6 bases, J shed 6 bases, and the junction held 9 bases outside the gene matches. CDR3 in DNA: TGTGCCAGCAGGGAGCCGACAGGGGTGGCTGAAGCTTTCTTT. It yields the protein CASREPTGVAEAFF.

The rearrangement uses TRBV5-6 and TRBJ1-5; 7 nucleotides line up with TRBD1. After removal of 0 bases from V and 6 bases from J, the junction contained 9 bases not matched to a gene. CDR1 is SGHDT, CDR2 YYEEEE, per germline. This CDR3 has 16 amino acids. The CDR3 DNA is TGTGCCAGCAGCTTGGGACAGGGAATGGGCCTTCAGCCCCAGCATTTT. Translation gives CASSLGQGMGLQPQHF.

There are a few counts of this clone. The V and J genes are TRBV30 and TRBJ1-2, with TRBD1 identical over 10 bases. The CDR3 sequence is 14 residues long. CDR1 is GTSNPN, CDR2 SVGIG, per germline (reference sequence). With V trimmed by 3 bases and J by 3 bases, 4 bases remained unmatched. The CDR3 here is CAWRTTGGHYGYTF. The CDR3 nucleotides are TGTGCCTGGAGGACGACAGGGGGCCACTATGGCTACACCTTC.

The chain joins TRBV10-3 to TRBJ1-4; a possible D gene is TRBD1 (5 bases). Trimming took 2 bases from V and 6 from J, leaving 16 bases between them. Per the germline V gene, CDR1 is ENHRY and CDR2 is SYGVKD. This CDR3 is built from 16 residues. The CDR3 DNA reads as TGTGCCATCAGTGAGCCCCAGGGCGCCGGTTATGAAAAACTGTTTTTT. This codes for CAISEPQGAGYEKLFF.

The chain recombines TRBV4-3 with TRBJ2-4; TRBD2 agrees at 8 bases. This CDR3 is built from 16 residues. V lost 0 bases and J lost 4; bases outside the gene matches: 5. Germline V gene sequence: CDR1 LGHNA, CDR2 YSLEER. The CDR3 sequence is CASSQEAGLGKNIQYF. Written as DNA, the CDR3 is TGCGCCAGCAGCCAAGAGGCGGGACTAGGGAAAAACATTCAGTACTTC.

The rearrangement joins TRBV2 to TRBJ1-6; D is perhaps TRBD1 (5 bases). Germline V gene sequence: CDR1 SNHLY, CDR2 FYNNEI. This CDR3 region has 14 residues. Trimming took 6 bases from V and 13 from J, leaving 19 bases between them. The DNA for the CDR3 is TGTGCCAGCAGCGACCCGGGGCGGCTGATCCCCCTCCACTTT. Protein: CASSDPGRLIPLHF. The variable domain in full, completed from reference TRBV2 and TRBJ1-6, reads EPEVTQTPSHQVTQMGQEVILRCVPISNHLYFYWYRQILGQKVEFLVSFYNNEISEKSEIFDDQFSVERPDGSNFTLKIRSTKLEDSAMYFCASSDPGRLIPLHFGNGTRLTVT.

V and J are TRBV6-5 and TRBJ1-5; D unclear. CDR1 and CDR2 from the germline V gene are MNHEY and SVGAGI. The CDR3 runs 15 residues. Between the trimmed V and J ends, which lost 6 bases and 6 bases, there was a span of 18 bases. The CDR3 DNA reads TGTGCCAGCAGCCAGCGAGGAGGGATCCTTCAGCCCCAGCATTTT. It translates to CASSQRGGILQPQHF.

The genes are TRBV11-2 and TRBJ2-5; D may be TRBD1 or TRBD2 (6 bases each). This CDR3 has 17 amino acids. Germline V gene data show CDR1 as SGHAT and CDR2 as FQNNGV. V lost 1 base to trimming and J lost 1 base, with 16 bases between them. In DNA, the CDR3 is TGTGCCAGCAGCTTAGGGGGCGTAGGGGGGCGCCAAGAGACCCAGTACTTC. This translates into CASSLGGVGGRQETQYF.

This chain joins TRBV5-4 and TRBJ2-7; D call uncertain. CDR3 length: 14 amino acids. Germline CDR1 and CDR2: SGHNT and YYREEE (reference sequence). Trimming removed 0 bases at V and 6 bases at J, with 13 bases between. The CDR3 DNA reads TGTGCCAGCAGCTTGGGGGCCGGACCGGGCGAGCAGTACTTC. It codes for CASSLGAGPGEQYF.

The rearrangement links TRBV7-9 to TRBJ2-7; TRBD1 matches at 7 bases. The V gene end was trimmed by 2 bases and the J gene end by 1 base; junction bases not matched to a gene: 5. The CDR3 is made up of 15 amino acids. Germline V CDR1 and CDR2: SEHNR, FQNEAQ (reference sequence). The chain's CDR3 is CASSLTGQVSYEQYF. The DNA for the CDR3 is TGTGCCAGCAGCTTAACCGGACAGGTTTCCTACGAGCAGTACTTC.

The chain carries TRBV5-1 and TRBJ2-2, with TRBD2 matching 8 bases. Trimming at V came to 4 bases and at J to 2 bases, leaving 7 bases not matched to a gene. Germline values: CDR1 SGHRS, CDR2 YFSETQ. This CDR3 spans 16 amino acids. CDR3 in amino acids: CASSPPGLGNTGELFF. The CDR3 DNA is TGCGCCAGCAGCCCGCCGGGACTAGGAAACACCGGGGAGCTGTTTTTT.

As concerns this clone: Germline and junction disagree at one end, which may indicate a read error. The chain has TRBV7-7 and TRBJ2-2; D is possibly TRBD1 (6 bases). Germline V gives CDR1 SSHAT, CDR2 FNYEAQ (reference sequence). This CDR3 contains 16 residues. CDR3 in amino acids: CASSLAGGAYTGELFF. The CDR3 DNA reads TGTGCTAGCAGCTTAGCTGGGGGCGCATATACCGGGGAGCTGTTTTTT.